The 24 T cell receptor beta chains in this list originate from one sample, sequenced in a study of identical twins. MiXCR, applied by TCRdb to the 5' RACE reads, yields one record per CDR3 protein. The data hold 450,000 to 650,000 distinct CDR3 sequences, with roughly 15% observed a single time. The data were also submitted as part of a second study, on yellow fever vaccine responses in identical twins.

The specimen sequenced was CD4+ T cells sorted from blood. Receptor source: a woman aged 18 to 35 in good health.

V and J are TRBV7-2 and TRBJ2-7, with 14 nucleotides matching TRBD2. The germline gives CDR1 SGHTA, CDR2 FQGNSA. Germline trimming cut 5 bases from V and 4 bases from J; bases unmatched to any gene: 7. This CDR3 is built from 16 residues. CDR3 amino acids: CASSPSGLAGGYEQYV. The CDR3, as DNA: TGTGCCAGCAGCCCATCAGGACTAGCGGGGGGTTACGAGCAGTACGTC.

This clonotype came up a few times. The genes are TRBV7-2 and TRBJ2-1, with D perhaps being TRBD1 or TRBD2 (5 bases each). CDR3 size: 16 residues. Germline-derived CDR1 and CDR2 are SGHTA and FQGNSA. The V end was cut by 1 base, the J end by 7 bases, with 17 bases between. The CDR3 DNA sequence: TGTGCCAGCAGCTTAGTTAAGGGGAGACAAGGGAATGAGCAGTTCTTC. Translated: CASSLVKGRQGNEQFF.

This clonotype was seen ten or more times. The genes are TRBV12-3 or TRBV12-4 and TRBJ2-1; D not certain. This CDR3 has 14 residues. The ends were cut back, 5 bases at V and 0 bases at J, with 8 bases in the middle. CDR3 DNA: TGTGCCAGCAGTCCTGGCTTCTCCTACAATGAGCAGTTCTTC. Its protein is CASSPGFSYNEQFF.

This clonotype was counted between two and nine times. This chain links TRBV20-1 with TRBJ2-5; 9 nucleotides line up with TRBD2. V lost 6 bases, J lost 5 bases, and 4 bases stayed unmatched. Germline V gives CDR1 DFQATT, CDR2 SNEGSKA (reference sequence). The CDR3 length is 12 residues. The CDR3 loop is CSAGGGDETQYF. The CDR3 nucleotides read TGCAGTGCGGGCGGGGGGGATGAGACCCAGTACTTC.

V and J are TRBV11-2 and TRBJ2-6, with a weak D call TRBD1 (5 bases). CDR3 length: 15 amino acids. Looked up from germline, CDR1 is SGHAT and CDR2 is FQNNGV. Trimming cost V 2 bases and J 6 bases, with 11 bases left between them. The CDR3: CASSLQGLPANVLTF. The CDR3 DNA sequence: TGTGCCAGCAGCTTACAGGGCCTCCCGGCCAACGTCCTGACTTTC.

The sample holds a few counts of this clonotype. J is TRBJ2-1 and V is TRBV29-1; 10 bases agree with TRBD1. CDR1 is SQVTM and CDR2 is ANQGSEA in the germline V gene. The CDR3 has 14 residues. Trimming took 6 bases from V and 5 from J; bases not matched to a gene: 7. DNA of the CDR3: TGCAGCGTCGACGCCGGGACAGGGGACAATGAGCAGTTCTTC. Encoded protein: CSVDAGTGDNEQFF.

The rearrangement joins TRBV12-3 or TRBV12-4 to TRBJ2-5, with D perhaps TRBD2 (6 bases). The CDR3 is 14 amino acids. Trimming took off 7 bases at V and 6 bases at J, with 18 bases between the two ends. The CDR3 spells CASNSGTLGQTQYF. The CDR3 DNA sequence: TGTGCCAGCAATTCCGGGACTCTGGGACAGACCCAGTACTTC.

This clonotype was counted only a few times. CDR3 sequence reads: CASSFTESSEQYV. CDR3 nucleotides: TGTGCCAGCAGCTTCACGGAAAGTAGCGAGCAGTACGTC. The V gene is TRBV11-2, the J gene TRBJ2-7; no reliable D call. The CDR3 runs 13 residues. The germline gives CDR1 SGHAT, CDR2 FQNNGV. V lost 3 bases to trimming and J lost 6 bases, with 12 bases between them.

This chain connects TRBV6-5 to TRBJ2-7, with TRBD2 matching 7 bases. Germline CDR1 reads MNHEY; CDR2 reads SVGAGI. The CDR3 has 14 amino acids. V gave up 1 base and J gave up 2 bases; unmatched junction bases: 2. The CDR3: CASSYLAGAYEQYF. For the CDR3, the DNA is TGTGCCAGCAGTTACTTGGCGGGGGCCTACGAGCAGTACTTC.

There are a few counts of this clonotype. CDR3 nucleotide sequence: TGTGCCATCAGATCTGCAAAGACAGGAGATAACACCGGGGAGCTGTTTTTT. Translated: CAIRSAKTGDNTGELFF. The rearrangement links TRBV10-3 to TRBJ2-2; tentatively, D is TRBD1 (6 bases). V was cut by 6 bases and J by 2 bases, with 19 bases left in between. Germline CDR1 ENHRY, CDR2 SYGVKD. The CDR3 is 17 residues long.

In this sample, this clonotype turned up a few times. One junction end does not reproduce the germline sequence, and a read error may be involved. The chain joins TRBV24-1 to TRBJ2-1; the match to TRBD2 covers 8 bases. Germline CDR1 reads KGHDR; CDR2 reads SFDVKD. The CDR3 extends over 15 amino acids. CDR3 sequence reads: CTTSDPGGRDNEQFF. In DNA, the CDR3 is TGTACCACCAGTGACCCGGGAGGGCGGGACAATGAGCAGTTCTTC.

This chain uses TRBV20-1 with TRBJ1-2; D is ambiguous. The CDR3 is 12 amino acids. Germline values: CDR1 DFQATT, CDR2 SNEGSKA (reference sequence). Between the trimmed V and J ends, which lost 6 bases and 5 bases, there was a span of 13 bases. The CDR3 DNA is TGCAGTGCCTCGCAACCGCGATATGGCTACACCTTC. Residues: CSASQPRYGYTF.

The gene calls are TRBV24-1 and TRBJ2-1; 7 bases fit TRBD1. The trim removed 8 bases at V and 6 bases at J, leaving 3 bases unmatched. Germline lookup yields CDR1 KGHDR and CDR2 SFDVKD. The CDR3 runs 12 residues. The CDR3 loop is CATKGAVNEQFF. The CDR3 coding sequence is TGTGCCACCAAGGGGGCGGTCAATGAGCAGTTCTTC.

As to this clonotype: Germline and junction disagree at one end, which may indicate a read error. J is TRBJ2-7 and V is TRBV5-1; 10 bases are a match to TRBD2. Germline V lookup: CDR1 SGHRS, CDR2 YFSETQ. The CDR3 loop spans 15 amino acids. In DNA form, the CDR3 reads TGTGCCAGCAGCTTAGTTCTAGCGGGGGCCTACGAGCAGTACTTC. Translation gives CASSLVLAGAYEQYF.

This clonotype has just a few counts. J is TRBJ2-1 and V is TRBV27; 9 bases agree with TRBD2. This CDR3 comprises 16 residues. The V gene's germline CDR1 is MNHEY and CDR2 SMNVEV (reference sequence). The V segment lost 8 bases and the J segment 7 bases; nucleotides outside the gene matches: 15. CDR3 nucleotide sequence: TGTGCCAGCGCCCACCCGTCGAGTAGCGGGAGTAATGAGCAGTTCTTC. It is translated as CASAHPSSSGSNEQFF.

The chain employs TRBV20-1 and TRBJ2-7; 11 bases fit TRBD2. Unmatched junction bases numbered 3, after V lost 2 bases and J lost 3 bases. The CDR3 runs 14 residues. Germline V gene sequence: CDR1 DFQATT, CDR2 SNEGSKA (reference sequence). CDR3 in DNA: TGCAGTGCTAGATGGCTAGCGGGGGGCTACGAGCAGTACGTC. Translated, it gives CSARWLAGGYEQYV.

The rearrangement joins TRBV9 to TRBJ2-2, with 9 bases that match TRBD2. CDR3 length: 16 residues. V lost 3 bases and J lost 0; bases outside the gene matches: 3. CDR1 is SGDLS and CDR2 is YYNGEE in the germline V gene. CDR3 coding DNA: TGTGCCAGCAGCGAACTAGCGGGTACGAACACCGGGGAGCTGTTTTTT. Protein: CASSELAGTNTGELFF.

The chain combines TRBV10-3 with TRBJ2-7; D unresolved. This CDR3 spans 12 amino acids. Trimming pared 3 bases from V and 2 bases from J, leaving 5 bases between. Germline lookup yields CDR1 ENHRY and CDR2 SYGVKD. CDR3: CAISDGPYEQYF. CDR3 bases: TGTGCCATCAGTGATGGGCCCTACGAGCAGTACTTC.

This clonotype was detected a few times. The gene calls are TRBV4-1 and TRBJ2-7; D gene unclear. V shed 1 base and J shed 3 bases, with 13 bases lying between them. The V gene's germline CDR1 is MGHRA and CDR2 YSYEKL. The CDR3 has 15 amino acids. The CDR3 coding sequence is TGCGCCAGCAGCCAAGGGCAAGCCAGAAGCTACGAGCAGTACTTC. Protein: CASSQGQARSYEQYF.

CDR3 protein: CASSKVIAGGYEQFF. As DNA, the CDR3 is TGTGCCAGCAGCAAAGTGATAGCGGGAGGTTATGAGCAGTTCTTC. The gene calls are TRBV21-1 and TRBJ2-1; the tabulated D call, TRBD2, remains unverified against the DNA. TRBV21-1 is described as a pseudogene. The CDR3 is 15 amino acids.

This clonotype was observed many times. The chain combines TRBV7-8 with TRBJ2-7; tentative D call: TRBD1 (6 bases). CDR1 SGHVS and CDR2 FQNEAQ come from the germline V gene. V was shortened by 3 bases and J by 6 bases, with 24 bases between the two germline ends. The CDR3 has 17 amino acids. The CDR3 spells CASSFLQGTLKGGEQYF. The CDR3 DNA sequence: TGTGCCAGCAGCTTTCTTCAGGGAACCCTAAAAGGGGGCGAGCAGTACTTC.

There are a few counts of this clonotype. The chain uses TRBV27 and TRBJ2-1; 10 bases match TRBD1. V lost 7 bases to trimming and J lost 3 bases; unmatched junction nucleotides: 9. The CDR3 runs 16 residues. Germline V CDR1 and CDR2: MNHEY, SMNVEV (reference sequence). This chain's CDR3 is CASTPGDRGDYNEQFF. CDR3 DNA sequence: TGTGCCAGCACCCCTGGGGACAGGGGTGACTACAATGAGCAGTTCTTC.

The chain combines TRBV29-1 with TRBJ2-3; D is perhaps TRBD1 (5 bases). Germline V CDR1 and CDR2: SQVTM, ANQGSEA. This CDR3 spans 18 amino acids. V was trimmed by 0 bases and J by 1 base, leaving 20 bases between them. The DNA of the CDR3 is TGCAGCGTTGAAGACCCACCCAGGGTTTACCACCGCACAGATACGCAGTATTTT. It encodes CSVEDPPRVYHRTDTQYF.

This clonotype turned up a few times. J is TRBJ2-1 and V is TRBV6-1; 7 bases fit TRBD2. CDR1 and CDR2 from the germline V gene are MNHNS and SASEGT. The junction had 11 bases not matched to a gene; V was cut back by 6 bases and J by 9 bases. The CDR3 is made up of 14 amino acids. This chain's CDR3 is CASRSLGLVGEQFF. As DNA, the CDR3 is TGTGCCAGCAGATCTCTAGGACTAGTTGGTGAGCAGTTCTTC.